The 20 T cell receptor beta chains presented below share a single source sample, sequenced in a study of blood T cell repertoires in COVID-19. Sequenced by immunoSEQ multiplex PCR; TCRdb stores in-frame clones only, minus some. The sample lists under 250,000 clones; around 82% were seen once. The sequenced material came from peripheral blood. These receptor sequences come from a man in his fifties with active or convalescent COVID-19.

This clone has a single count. DNA for the CDR3: TGTGCCAGCAGTTTATGGACAGGTAGAAGCACTGAAGCTTTCTTT. This encodes CASSLWTGRSTEAFF. The J gene is TRBJ1-1, the V gene TRBV27; 7 bases line up with TRBD1. This CDR3 region has 15 residues. The junction had 6 bases not matched to a gene; V was cut back by 1 base and J by 4 bases. The germline CDR1 and CDR2 sequences are MNHEY and SMNVEV (reference sequence).

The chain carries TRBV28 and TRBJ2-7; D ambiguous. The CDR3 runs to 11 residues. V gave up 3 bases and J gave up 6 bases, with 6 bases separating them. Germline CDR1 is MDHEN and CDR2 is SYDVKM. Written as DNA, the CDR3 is TGTGCCAGCAGTTTGTACGGCGAGCAGTACTTC. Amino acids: CASSLYGEQYF.

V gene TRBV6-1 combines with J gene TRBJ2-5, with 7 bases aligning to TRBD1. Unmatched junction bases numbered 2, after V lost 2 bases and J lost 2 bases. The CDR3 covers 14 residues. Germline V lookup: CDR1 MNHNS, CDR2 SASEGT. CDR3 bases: TGTGCCAGCAGTGAAAACAGGGGTCAAGAGACCCAGTACTTC. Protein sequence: CASSENRGQETQYF.

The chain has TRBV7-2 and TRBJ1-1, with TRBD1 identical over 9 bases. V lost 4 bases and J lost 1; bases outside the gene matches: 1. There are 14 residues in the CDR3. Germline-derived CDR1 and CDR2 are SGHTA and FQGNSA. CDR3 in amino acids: CASSWGQGNTEAFF. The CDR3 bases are TGTGCCAGCAGCTGGGGACAGGGGAACACTGAAGCTTTCTTT. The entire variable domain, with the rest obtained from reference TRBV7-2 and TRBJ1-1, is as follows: GAGVSQSPSNKVTEKGKDVELRCDPISGHTALYWYRQSLGQGLEFLIYFQGNSAPDKSGLPSDRFSAERTGGSVSTLTIQRTQQEDSAVYLCASSWGQGNTEAFFGQGTRLTVV.

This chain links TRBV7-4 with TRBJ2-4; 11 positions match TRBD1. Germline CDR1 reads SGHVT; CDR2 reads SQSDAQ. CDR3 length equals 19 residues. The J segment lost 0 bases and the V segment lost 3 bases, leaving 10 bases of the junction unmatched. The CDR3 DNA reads TGTGCCAGCAGCTTGAGGGGACAGGGGGGCCCCTTAGCCAAAAACATTCAGTACTTC. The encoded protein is CASSLRGQGGPLAKNIQYF.

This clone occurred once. The CDR3, as DNA: TGTGCCAGCAGCCAACTTACAGGGGAGAACACTGAAGCTTTCTTT. This encodes CASSQLTGENTEAFF. This rearrangement joins TRBV5-4 to TRBJ1-1; 7 nucleotides align to TRBD1. The V and J ends lost 4 bases and 1 base, in that order; junction bases with no gene match: 7. There are 15 residues in the CDR3. Germline V gives CDR1 SGHNT, CDR2 YYREEE (reference sequence).

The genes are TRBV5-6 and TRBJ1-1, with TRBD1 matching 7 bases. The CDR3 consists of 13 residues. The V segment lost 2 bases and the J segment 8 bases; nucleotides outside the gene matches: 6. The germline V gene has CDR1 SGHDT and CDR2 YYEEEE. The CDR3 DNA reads TGTGCCAGCAGCTTCAGAAGGACAGGCGAAGCTTTCTTT. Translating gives CASSFRRTGEAFF. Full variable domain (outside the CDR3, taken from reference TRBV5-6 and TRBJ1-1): DAGVTQSPTHLIKTRGQQVTLRCSPKSGHDTVSWYQQALGQGPQFIFQYYEEEERQRGNFPDRFSGHQFPNYSSELNVNALLLGDSALYLCASSFRRTGEAFFGQGTRLTVV.

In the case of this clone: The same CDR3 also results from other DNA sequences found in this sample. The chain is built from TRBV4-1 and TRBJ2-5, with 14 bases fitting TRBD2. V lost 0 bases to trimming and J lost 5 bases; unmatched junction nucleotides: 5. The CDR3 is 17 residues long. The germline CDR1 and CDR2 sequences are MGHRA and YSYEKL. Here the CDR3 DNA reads TGCGCCAGCAGCCAAGATAGGACTAGCGGGGGGTCGGAGACCCAGTACTTC. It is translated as CASSQDRTSGGSETQYF.

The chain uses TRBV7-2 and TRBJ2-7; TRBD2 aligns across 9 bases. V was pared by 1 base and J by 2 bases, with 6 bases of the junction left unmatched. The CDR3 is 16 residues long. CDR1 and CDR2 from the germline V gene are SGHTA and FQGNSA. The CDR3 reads CASSLGAGGTTYEQYF. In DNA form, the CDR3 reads TGTGCCAGCAGCTTAGGCGCGGGAGGGACCACCTACGAGCAGTACTTC.

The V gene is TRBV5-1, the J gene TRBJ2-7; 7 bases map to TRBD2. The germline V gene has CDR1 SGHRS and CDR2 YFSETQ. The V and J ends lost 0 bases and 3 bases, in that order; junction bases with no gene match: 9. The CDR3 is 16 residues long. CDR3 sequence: CASSLGGAGILYEQYF. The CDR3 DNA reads TGCGCCAGCAGCTTGGGGGGAGCGGGAATCCTCTACGAGCAGTACTTC.

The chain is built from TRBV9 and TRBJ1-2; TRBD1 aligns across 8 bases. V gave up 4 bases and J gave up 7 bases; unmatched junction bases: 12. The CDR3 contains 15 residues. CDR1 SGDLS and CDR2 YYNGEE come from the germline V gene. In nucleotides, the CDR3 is TGTGCCAGCAGCATCAAGACAGGGGATATGGGTGGCTACACCTTC. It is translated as CASSIKTGDMGGYTF.

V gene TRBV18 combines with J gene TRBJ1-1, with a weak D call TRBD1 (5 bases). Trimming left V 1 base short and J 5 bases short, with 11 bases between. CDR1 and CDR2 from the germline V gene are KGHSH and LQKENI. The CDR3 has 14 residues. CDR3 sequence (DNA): TGTGCCAGCTCACCACTCGTGACAGAAACTGAAGCTTTCTTT. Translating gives CASSPLVTETEAFF. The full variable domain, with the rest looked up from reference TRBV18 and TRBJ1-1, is NAGVMQNPRHLVRRRGQEARLRCSPMKGHSHVYWYRQLPEEGLKFMVYLQKENIIDESGMPKERFSAEFPKEGPSILRIQQVVRGDSAAYFCASSPLVTETEAFFGQGTRLTVV.

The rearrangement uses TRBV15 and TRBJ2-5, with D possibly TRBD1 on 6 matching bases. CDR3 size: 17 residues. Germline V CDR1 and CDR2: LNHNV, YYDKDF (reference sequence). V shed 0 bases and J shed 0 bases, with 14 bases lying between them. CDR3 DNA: TGTGCCACCAGCAGAGATAACAGGGCAGGGTACCAAGAGACCCAGTACTTC. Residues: CATSRDNRAGYQETQYF.

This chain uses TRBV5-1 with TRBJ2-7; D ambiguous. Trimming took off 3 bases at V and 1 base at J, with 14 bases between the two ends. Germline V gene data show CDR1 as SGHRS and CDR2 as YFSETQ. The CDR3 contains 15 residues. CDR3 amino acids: CASSSNPPVSYEQYF. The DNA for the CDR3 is TGCGCCAGCAGCTCCAACCCGCCGGTATCCTACGAGCAGTACTTC. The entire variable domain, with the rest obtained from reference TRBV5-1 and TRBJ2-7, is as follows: KAGVTQTPRYLIKTRGQQVTLSCSPISGHRSVSWYQQTPGQGLQFLFEYFSETQRNKGNFPGRFSGRQFSNSRSEMNVSTLELGDSALYLCASSSNPPVSYEQYFGPGTRLTVT.

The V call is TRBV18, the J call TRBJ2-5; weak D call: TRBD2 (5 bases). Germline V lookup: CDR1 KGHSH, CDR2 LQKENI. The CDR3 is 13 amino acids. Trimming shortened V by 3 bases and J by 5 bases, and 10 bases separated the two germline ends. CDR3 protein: CASSPGVFETQYF. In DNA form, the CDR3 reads TGTGCCAGCTCACCCGGGGTATTTGAGACCCAGTACTTC.

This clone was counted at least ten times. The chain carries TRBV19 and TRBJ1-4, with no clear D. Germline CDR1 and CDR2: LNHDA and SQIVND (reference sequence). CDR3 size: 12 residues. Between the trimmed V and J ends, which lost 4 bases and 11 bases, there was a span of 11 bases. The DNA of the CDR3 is TGTGCCAGTAGTACGACCTTGGGCAAACTGTTTTTT. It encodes CASSTTLGKLFF.

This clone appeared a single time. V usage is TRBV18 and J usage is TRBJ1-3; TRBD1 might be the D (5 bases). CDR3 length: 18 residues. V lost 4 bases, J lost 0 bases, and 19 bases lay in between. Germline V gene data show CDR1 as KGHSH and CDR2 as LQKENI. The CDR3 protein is CASSHLVTQEGSGNTIYF. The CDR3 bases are TGTGCCAGCTCACATCTCGTTACACAGGAGGGCTCTGGAAACACCATATATTTT.

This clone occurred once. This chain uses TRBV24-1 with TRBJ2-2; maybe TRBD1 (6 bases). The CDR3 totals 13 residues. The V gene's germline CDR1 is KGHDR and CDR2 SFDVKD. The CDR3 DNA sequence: TGTGTCGTAGGGGGAGCGGATACCGGGGAGCTGTTTTTT. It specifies CVVGGADTGELFF.

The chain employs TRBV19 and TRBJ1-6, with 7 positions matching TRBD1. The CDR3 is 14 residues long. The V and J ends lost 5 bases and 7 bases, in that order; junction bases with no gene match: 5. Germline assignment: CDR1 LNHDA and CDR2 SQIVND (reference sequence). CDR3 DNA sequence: TGTGCCAGTAGTCACGACAGGGCAAATTCACCCCTCCACTTT. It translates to CASSHDRANSPLHF.

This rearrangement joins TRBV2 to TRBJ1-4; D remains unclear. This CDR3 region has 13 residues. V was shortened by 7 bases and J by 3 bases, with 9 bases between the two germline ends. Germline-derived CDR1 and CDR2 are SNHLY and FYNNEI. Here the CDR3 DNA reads TGTGCCAGCACCCGGGAGGCTAATGAAAAACTGTTTTTT. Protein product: CASTREANEKLFF.